This note documents a single TCR beta chain sequence. Sequenced by immunoSEQ multiplex PCR; TCRdb stores in-frame clones only, minus some. This sample carries tens of thousands of clones, around 87% of them seen once, and the ten largest clones take roughly 13%. These data originate in a study of lymphopenia after photon versus proton radiotherapy. Trimming pared 6 bases from V and 0 bases from J, leaving 14 bases between. The germline gives CDR1 LNHDA, CDR2 SQIVND (reference sequence). The CDR3 has 15 residues. This TCR was recovered from an elderly man with esophageal cancer. The material was peripheral blood, obtained from a patient treated with proton-based radiotherapy. The rearrangement uses TRBV19 and TRBJ1-2; no clear D. The CDR3 DNA follows: TGTGCCAGTAGCAAGCCAGGCTTCTCTAACTATGGCTACACCTTC. Amino acid sequence: CASSKPGFSNYGYTF.